This TCR beta chain was retrieved from a study of blood T cell repertoires in COVID-19. Across the study: The United States, Italy and Spain supplied acute and convalescent COVID-19 samples. Nucleic acid was either cDNA or gDNA, and it came from T cells, B-cell-depleted T cells, or PBMCs.

The CDR3 sequence is 15 residues long. J lost 3 bases, V lost 0 bases, and 2 bases had no gene match. The germline CDR1 and CDR2 sequences are LGHNA and YSLEER. Authors' analysis steps: How many nucleated cells were present was estimated from reference gene primer amplification. The protocol was immunoSEQ multiplex PCR, while the TCRdb copy is restricted to in-frame clones and leaves out a portion. The D gene and trimming were derived from the DNA, and the V and J assignments and clone size from that table. The data contain 80,000 to 95,000 clones, around 85% of them singletons. The sample consisted of peripheral blood. The chain carries TRBV4-3 and TRBJ2-1; 7 bases map to TRBD1. The receptor was derived from a human donor in a cohort sampled during active COVID-19. The CDR3 here is CASSQEGQSYNEQFF. CDR3 DNA: TGCGCCAGCAGCCAAGAGGGACAGAGCTACAATGAGCAGTTCTTC.